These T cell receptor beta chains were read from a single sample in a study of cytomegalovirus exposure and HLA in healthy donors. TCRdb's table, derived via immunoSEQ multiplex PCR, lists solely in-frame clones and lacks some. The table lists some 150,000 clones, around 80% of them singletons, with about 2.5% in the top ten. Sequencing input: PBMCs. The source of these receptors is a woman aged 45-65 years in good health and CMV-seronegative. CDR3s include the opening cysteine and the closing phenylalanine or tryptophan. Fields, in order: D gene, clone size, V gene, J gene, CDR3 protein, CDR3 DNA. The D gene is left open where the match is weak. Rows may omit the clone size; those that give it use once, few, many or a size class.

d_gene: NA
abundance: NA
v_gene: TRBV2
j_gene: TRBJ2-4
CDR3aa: CASSAEQVGAKNIQYF
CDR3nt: TGTGCCAGCAGTGCGGAACAGGTTGGAGCCAAAAACATTCAGTACTTC

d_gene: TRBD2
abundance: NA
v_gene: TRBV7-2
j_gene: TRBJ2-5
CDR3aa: CASSLSLFVGGEETQYF
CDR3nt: TGTGCCAGCAGCTTATCCCTATTCGTGGGGGGGGAAGAGACCCAGTACTTC

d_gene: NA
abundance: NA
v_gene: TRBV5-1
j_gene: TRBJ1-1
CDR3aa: CASSSGTLNTEAFF
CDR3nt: TGCGCCAGCAGCAGCGGGACCTTAAACACTGAAGCTTTCTTT

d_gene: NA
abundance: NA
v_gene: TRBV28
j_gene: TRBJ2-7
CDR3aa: CASKGNGEQYF
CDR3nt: TGTGCCAGCAAGGGGAATGGGGAGCAGTACTTC

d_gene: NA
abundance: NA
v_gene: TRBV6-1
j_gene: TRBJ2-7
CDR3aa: CASSEGSRGLEEQYF
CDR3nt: TGTGCCAGCAGTGAAGGTTCGAGGGGACTGGAGGAGCAGTACTTC

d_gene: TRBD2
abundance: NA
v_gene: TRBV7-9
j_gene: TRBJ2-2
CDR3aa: CSSSLLAGSPTGELFF
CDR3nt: TGTTCCAGCAGCTTACTAGCGGGGAGCCCCACCGGGGAGCTGTTTTTT

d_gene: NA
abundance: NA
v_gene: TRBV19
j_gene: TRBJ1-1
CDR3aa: CASSIDRRNTEAFF
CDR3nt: TGTGCCAGTAGTATAGATAGGAGGAACACTGAAGCTTTCTTT

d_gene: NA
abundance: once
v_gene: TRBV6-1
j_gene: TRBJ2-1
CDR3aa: CASTQGTRIYNEQFF
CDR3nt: TGTGCCAGCACCCAAGGGACAAGGATCTACAATGAGCAGTTCTTC

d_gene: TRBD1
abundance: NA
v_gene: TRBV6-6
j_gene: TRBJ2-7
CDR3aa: CASSSTGIYEQYF
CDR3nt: TGTGCCAGCAGTTCGACAGGGATCTACGAGCAGTACTTC

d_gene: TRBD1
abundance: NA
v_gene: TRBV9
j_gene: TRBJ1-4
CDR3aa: CASSGGTGWEKLFF
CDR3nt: TGTGCCAGCAGCGGCGGGACAGGGTGGGAAAAACTGTTTTTT

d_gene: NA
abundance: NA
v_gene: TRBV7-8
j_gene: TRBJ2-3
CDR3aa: CASSINTDTQYF
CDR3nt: TGTGCCAGCAGCATTAACACAGATACGCAGTATTTT

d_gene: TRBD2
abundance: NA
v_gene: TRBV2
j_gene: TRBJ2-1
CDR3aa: CASSLDTSGSGNEQFF
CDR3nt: TGTGCCAGCAGCTTGGATACTAGCGGGTCAGGAAATGAGCAGTTCTTC

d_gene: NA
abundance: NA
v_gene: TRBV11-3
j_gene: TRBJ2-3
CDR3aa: CASSFDGSTDTQYF
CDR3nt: TGTGCCAGCAGCTTCGACGGGAGCACAGATACGCAGTATTTT

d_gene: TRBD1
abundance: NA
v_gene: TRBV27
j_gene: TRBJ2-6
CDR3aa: CASSFRTGAANVLTF
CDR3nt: TGTGCCAGCAGTTTCCGGACAGGGGCAGCCAACGTCCTGACTTTC

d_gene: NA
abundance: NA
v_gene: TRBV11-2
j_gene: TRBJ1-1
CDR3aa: CASSIHGGRNMNTEAFF
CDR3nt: TGTGCCAGCAGCATACATGGAGGGCGGAACATGAACACTGAAGCTTTCTTT

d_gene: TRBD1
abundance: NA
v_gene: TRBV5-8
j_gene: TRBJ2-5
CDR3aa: CASSPGQGALRETQYF
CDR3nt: TGTGCCAGCAGCCCGGGACAGGGGGCCTTAAGGGAGACCCAGTACTTC

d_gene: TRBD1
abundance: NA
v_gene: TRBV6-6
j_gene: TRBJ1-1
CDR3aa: CASSGDRGGTEAFF
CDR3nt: TGTGCCAGCAGTGGCGACAGGGGGGGCACTGAAGCTTTCTTT

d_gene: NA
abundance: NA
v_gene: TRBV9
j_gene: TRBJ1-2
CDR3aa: CASSVGSGYGYTF
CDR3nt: TGTGCCAGCAGCGTAGGCAGCGGCTATGGCTACACCTTC

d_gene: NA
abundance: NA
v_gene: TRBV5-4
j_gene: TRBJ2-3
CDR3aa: CASSLPREAGDTQYF
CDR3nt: TGTGCCAGCAGCTTGCCCCGTGAAGCCGGGGATACGCAGTATTTT

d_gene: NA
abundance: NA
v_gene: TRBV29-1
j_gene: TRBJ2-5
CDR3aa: CSVLDRPTQYF
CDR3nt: TGCAGCGTTCTTGACAGGCCGACCCAGTACTTC

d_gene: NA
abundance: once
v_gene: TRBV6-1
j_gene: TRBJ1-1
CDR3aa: CASSENTANTEAFF
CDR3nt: TGTGCCAGCAGTGAAAACACAGCGAACACTGAAGCTTTCTTT

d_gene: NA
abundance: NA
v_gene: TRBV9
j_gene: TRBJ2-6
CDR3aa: CASSVEVRASLMANVLTF
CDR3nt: TGTGCCAGCAGCGTAGAGGTCAGGGCCTCTCTGATGGCCAACGTCCTGACTTTC

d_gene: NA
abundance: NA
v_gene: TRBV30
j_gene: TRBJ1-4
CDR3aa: CAWSRAGGEKLFF
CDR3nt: TGTGCCTGGAGTCGAGCTGGAGGGGAAAAACTGTTTTTT

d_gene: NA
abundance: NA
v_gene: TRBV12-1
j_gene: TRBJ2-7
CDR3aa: CASSFRLADPYEQYF
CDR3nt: TGTGCCAGCAGCTTTAGACTAGCGGACCCCTACGAGCAGTACTTC

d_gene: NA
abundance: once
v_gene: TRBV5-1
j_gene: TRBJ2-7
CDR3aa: CASSLVVSRYSYEQYF
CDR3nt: TGCGCCAGCAGCTTGGTAGTCTCTAGATACTCCTACGAGCAGTACTTC

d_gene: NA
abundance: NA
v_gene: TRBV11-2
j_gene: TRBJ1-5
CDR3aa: CASSLGGGGQPQHF
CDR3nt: TGTGCCAGCAGCTTAGGGGGAGGGGGTCAGCCCCAGCATTTT

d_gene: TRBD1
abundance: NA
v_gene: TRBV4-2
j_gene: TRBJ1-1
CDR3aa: CASSQAGTAYDEAFF
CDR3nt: TGTGCCAGCAGCCAAGCCGGGACAGCTTATGATGAAGCTTTCTTT

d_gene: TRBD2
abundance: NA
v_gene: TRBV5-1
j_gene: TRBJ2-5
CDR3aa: CASDWERGGRETQYF
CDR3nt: TGCGCCAGCGATTGGGAGCGGGGGGGCCGGGAGACCCAGTACTTC

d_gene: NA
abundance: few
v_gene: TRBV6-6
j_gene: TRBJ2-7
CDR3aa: CATKTVRFAYEQYF
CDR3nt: TGTGCCACCAAGACTGTCCGGTTTGCGTACGAGCAGTACTTC

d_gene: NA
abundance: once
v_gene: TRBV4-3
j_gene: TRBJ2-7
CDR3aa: CASSPRTPFEQYF
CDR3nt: TGCGCCAGCAGCCCAAGGACACCCTTTGAGCAGTACTTC

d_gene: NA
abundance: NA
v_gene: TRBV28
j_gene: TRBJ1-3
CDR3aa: CASSLGTGHGKLSSGNTIYF
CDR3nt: TGTGCCAGCAGTTTAGGGACGGGACACGGAAAACTGAGCTCTGGAAACACCATATATTTT

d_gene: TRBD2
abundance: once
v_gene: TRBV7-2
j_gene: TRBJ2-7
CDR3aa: CASSLNGREGVEQYF
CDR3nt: TGTGCCAGCAGCTTAAACGGGCGGGAGGGGGTCGAGCAGTACTTC

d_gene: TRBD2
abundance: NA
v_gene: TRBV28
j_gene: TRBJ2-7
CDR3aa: CASSLGASGSYEQYF
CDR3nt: TGTGCCAGCAGTTTAGGGGCTAGCGGCTCCTACGAGCAGTACTTC

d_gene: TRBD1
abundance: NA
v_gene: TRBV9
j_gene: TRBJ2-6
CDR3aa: CASSPGQGAGANVLTF
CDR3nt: TGTGCCAGCAGCCCCGGACAGGGGGCTGGGGCCAACGTCCTGACTTTC

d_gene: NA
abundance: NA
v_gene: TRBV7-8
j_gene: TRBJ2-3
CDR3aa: CASSPRGPSTDTQYF
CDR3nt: TGTGCCAGCAGCCCCCGGGGTCCCAGCACAGATACGCAGTATTTT

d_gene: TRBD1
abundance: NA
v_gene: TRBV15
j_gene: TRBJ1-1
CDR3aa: CATSRDPTGGRTEAFF
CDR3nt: TGTGCCACCAGCAGAGATCCGACAGGGGGTCGGACTGAAGCTTTCTTT

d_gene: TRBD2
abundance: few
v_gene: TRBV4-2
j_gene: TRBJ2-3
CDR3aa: CASSVTSGRTTDTQYF
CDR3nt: TGTGCCAGCAGCGTGACTAGCGGGAGAACGACAGATACGCAGTATTTT

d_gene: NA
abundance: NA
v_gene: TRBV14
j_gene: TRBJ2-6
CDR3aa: CASSPDREAGANVLTF
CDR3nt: TGTGCCAGCAGCCCGGACAGAGAGGCTGGGGCCAACGTCCTGACTTTC

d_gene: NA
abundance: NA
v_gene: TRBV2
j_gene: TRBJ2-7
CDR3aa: CASRPPGRAGEQYF
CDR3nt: TGTGCCAGTAGACCCCCGGGGCGAGCGGGCGAGCAGTACTTC

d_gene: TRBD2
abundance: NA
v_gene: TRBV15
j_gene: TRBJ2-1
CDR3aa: CATSRDSGRATSYNEQFF
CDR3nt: TGTGCCACCAGCAGAGATAGCGGGAGGGCCACCTCCTACAATGAGCAGTTCTTC

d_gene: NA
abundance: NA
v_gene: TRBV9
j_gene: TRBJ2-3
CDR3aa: CASSVKDYGTDTQYF
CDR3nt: TGTGCCAGCAGCGTGAAAGACTATGGCACAGATACGCAGTATTTT

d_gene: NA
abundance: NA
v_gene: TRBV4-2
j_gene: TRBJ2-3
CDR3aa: CASGRATDTQYF
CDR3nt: TGTGCCAGCGGCAGGGCCACAGATACGCAGTATTTT